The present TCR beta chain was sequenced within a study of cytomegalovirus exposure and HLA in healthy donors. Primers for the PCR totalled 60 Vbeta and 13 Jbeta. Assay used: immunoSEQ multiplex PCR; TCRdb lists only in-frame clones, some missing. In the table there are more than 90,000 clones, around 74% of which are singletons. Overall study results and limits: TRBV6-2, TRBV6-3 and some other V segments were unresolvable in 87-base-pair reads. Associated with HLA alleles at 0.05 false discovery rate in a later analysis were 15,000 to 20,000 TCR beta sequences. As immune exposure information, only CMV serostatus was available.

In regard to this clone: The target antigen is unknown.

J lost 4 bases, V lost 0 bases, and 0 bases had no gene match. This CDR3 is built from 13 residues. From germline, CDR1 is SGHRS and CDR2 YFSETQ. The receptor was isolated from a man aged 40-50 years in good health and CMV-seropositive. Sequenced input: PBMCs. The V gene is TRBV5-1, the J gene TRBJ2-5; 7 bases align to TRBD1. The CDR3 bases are TGCGCCAGCAGCTTGGAGGGGGCAGAGACCCAGTACTTC. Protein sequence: CASSLEGAETQYF.